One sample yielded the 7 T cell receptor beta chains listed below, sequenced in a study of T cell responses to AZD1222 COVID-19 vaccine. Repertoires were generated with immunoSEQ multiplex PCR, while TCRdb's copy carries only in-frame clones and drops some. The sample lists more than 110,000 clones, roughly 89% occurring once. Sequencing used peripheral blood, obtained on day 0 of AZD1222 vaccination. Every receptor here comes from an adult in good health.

The CDR3 bases are TGCGCCAGCAGCCAATTGCCGCCGGGAGAATGGGATGAGCAGTTCTTC. Translation: CASSQLPPGEWDEQFF. This chain uses TRBV4-1 with TRBJ2-1; D may be TRBD2 (6 bases). CDR1 is MGHRA and CDR2 is YSYEKL in the germline V gene. Deletions cut 2 bases from V and 8 bases from J, with 19 bases between. The CDR3 is made up of 16 amino acids.

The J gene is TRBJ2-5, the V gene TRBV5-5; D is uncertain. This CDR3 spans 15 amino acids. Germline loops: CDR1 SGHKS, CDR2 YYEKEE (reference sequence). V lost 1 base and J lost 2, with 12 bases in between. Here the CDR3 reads CASSLSPRAQETQYF. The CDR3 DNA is TGTGCCAGCAGCTTGTCACCCCGCGCTCAAGAGACCCAGTACTTC.

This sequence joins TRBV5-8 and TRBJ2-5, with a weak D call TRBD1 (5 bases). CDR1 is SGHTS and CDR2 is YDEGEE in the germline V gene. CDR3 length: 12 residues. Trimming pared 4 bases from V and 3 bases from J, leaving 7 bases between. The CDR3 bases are TGTGCCAGCAGCCAGACAGAAGAGACCCAGTACTTC. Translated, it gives CASSQTEETQYF.

CDR3 DNA sequence: TGTGCCAGCAGTCTCACAGGGAACCAGCCCCAGCATTTT. It is translated as CASSLTGNQPQHF. The chain recombines TRBV6-5 with TRBJ1-5; D perhaps matches TRBD1 (6 bases). In germline, CDR1 is MNHEY, CDR2 SVGAGI. The ends were cut back, 5 bases at V and 7 bases at J, with 12 bases in the middle. This CDR3 spans 13 amino acids.

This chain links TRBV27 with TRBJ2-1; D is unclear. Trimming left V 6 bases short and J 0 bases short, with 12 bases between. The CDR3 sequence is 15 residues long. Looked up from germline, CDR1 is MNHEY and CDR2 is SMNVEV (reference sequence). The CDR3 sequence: CASSKTASSYNEQFF. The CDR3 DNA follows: TGTGCCAGCAGCAAGACGGCGAGCTCCTACAATGAGCAGTTCTTC.

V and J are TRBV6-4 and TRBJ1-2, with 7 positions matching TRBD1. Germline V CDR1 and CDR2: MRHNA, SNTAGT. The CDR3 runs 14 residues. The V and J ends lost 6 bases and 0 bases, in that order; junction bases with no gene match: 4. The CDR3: CASSRDRANYGYTF. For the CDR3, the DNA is TGTGCCAGCAGCCGGGACAGAGCTAACTATGGCTACACCTTC.

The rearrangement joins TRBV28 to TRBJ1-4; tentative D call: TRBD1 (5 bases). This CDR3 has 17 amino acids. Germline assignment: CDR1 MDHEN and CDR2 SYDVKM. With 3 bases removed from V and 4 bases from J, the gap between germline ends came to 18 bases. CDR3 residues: CASSFLFLGQSNEKLFF. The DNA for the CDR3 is TGTGCCAGCAGTTTTTTGTTCTTGGGGCAAAGTAATGAAAAACTGTTTTTT.